Presented here are 21 T cell receptor beta chains from one specimen sequenced in a study of cytomegalovirus exposure and HLA in healthy donors. PCR employed 60 Vbeta and 13 Jbeta primers. Some clones are missing from TCRdb's copy, which holds only in-frame ones; the method was immunoSEQ multiplex PCR. In total, the table holds roughly 62,000 clones. Specimen: PBMCs. These receptors were taken from a woman under 30 in good health and CMV-seronegative.

The V gene is TRBV6-4, the J gene TRBJ1-1, with unresolved D. The CDR3 consists of 13 residues. With 0 bases removed from V and 6 bases from J, the gap between germline ends came to 8 bases. CDR1 is MRHNA, CDR2 SNTAGT, per germline. The CDR3 here is CASSDSSTAEAFF. DNA for the CDR3: TGTGCCAGCAGTGACTCTAGTACAGCTGAAGCTTTCTTT.

The chain is built from TRBV10-3 and TRBJ1-1; D is unclear. Trimming took off 4 bases at V and 1 base at J, with 4 bases between the two ends. The CDR3 consists of 12 residues. CDR1 is ENHRY and CDR2 is SYGVKD in the germline V gene. The CDR3 DNA follows: TGTGCCATCAGTGCCCAGAACACTGAAGCTTTCTTT. This codes for CAISAQNTEAFF.

This chain uses TRBV5-4 with TRBJ2-5; tentatively, D is TRBD1 (5 bases). Germline CDR1 is SGHNT and CDR2 is YYREEE (reference sequence). V lost 5 bases and J lost 5, with 16 bases in between. The CDR3 length is 14 residues. The CDR3 here is CASSTSGFVETQYF. In DNA form, the CDR3 reads TGTGCCAGCAGTACTTCAGGGTTCGTGGAGACCCAGTACTTC.

The chain couples TRBV29-1 to TRBJ2-2; 13 nucleotides line up with TRBD2. CDR1 is SQVTM and CDR2 is ANQGSEA in the germline V gene. J gave up 4 bases and V 7 bases, and 6 bases lay outside the gene matches. The CDR3 extends over 15 amino acids. The CDR3 DNA sequence: TGCAGCGCACAAGGACTAGCGGGAGCCACCGGGGAGCTGTTTTTT. It yields the protein CSAQGLAGATGELFF.

The genes are TRBV5-1 and TRBJ2-1; 10 positions agree with TRBD2. In germline, CDR1 is SGHRS, CDR2 YFSETQ. V shed 1 base, J shed 9 bases, and the junction held 4 bases outside the gene matches. This CDR3 has 14 amino acids. The CDR3 DNA follows: TGCGCCAGCAGCTTGCTAGCGGGAGCGGGTGAGCAGTTCTTC. This codes for CASSLLAGAGEQFF.

J is TRBJ1-4 and V is TRBV19; 11 bases are a match to TRBD1. CDR3 length: 16 amino acids. Losses at the gene ends were 6 bases for V and 4 bases for J; bases not matched to a gene: 7. In germline, CDR1 is LNHDA, CDR2 SQIVND (reference sequence). CDR3 region: CASSRTGGAGNEKLFF. The CDR3 DNA reads as TGTGCCAGTAGCCGGACAGGGGGCGCGGGTAATGAAAAACTGTTTTTT.

The J gene is TRBJ2-3, the V gene TRBV28; 10 positions match TRBD1. The CDR3 loop spans 15 amino acids. V lost 4 bases to trimming and J lost 4 bases; unmatched junction nucleotides: 5. Germline CDR1 is MDHEN and CDR2 is SYDVKM. The CDR3 region has the DNA TGTGCCAGCAGTTCTAAGGGGACAGGGGCAGATACGCAGTATTTT. Translation gives CASSSKGTGADTQYF.

The gene calls are TRBV29-1 and TRBJ1-1; 10 bases agree with TRBD1. This CDR3 spans 13 amino acids. J was trimmed by 4 bases and V by 7 bases; bases with no gene match: 6. The V gene's germline CDR1 is SQVTM and CDR2 ANQGSEA. This CDR3 reads CSADRGPSTEAFF. The DNA for the CDR3 is TGCAGCGCCGACAGGGGGCCTAGCACTGAAGCTTTCTTT.

The rearrangement joins TRBV5-1 to TRBJ2-5; 9 bases fit TRBD1. With 3 bases clipped from V and 5 bases from J, the junction kept 8 bases outside the gene matches. The CDR3 sequence is 15 residues long. The germline CDR1 and CDR2 sequences are SGHRS and YFSETQ. In nucleotides, the CDR3 is TGCGCCAGCAGCTCCTACAGGACAGGGGACGAGACCCAGTACTTC. This gives the protein CASSSYRTGDETQYF.

The V call is TRBV13, the J call TRBJ1-6; D perhaps matches TRBD1 (5 bases). CDR1 is PRHDT, CDR2 FYEKMQ, per germline (reference sequence). There are 15 residues in the CDR3. V was clipped by 2 bases and J by 7 bases, with 12 bases between them. Here the CDR3 reads CASSLKERGNSPLHF. CDR3 nucleotides: TGTGCCAGCAGCTTAAAAGAAAGGGGCAATTCACCCCTCCACTTT. Filled out from reference TRBV13 and TRBJ1-6, the complete variable domain reads AAGVIQSPRHLIKEKRETATLKCYPIPRHDTVYWYQQGPGQDPQFLISFYEKMQSDKGSIPDRFSAQQFSDYHSELNMSSLELGDSALYFCASSLKERGNSPLHFGNGTRLTVT.

The chain carries TRBV5-4 and TRBJ1-5; the D is unclear. CDR1 and CDR2 (germline): SGHNT, YYREEE (reference sequence). This CDR3 has 12 residues. V gave up 4 bases and J gave up 7 bases, with 9 bases separating them. CDR3 bases: TGTGCCAGCAGCACGTCAGGCCAGCCCCAGCATTTT. This translates into CASSTSGQPQHF.

V gene TRBV6-1 combines with J gene TRBJ2-1; D is unresolved. The CDR3 runs 14 residues. Germline V lookup: CDR1 MNHNS, CDR2 SASEGT. V was cut by 1 base and J by 8 bases, with 12 bases left in between. CDR3 loop: CASSEVQYVDEQFF. The CDR3 nucleotides read TGTGCCAGCAGTGAAGTGCAGTATGTGGATGAGCAGTTCTTC.

The chain recombines TRBV19 with TRBJ2-1; 8 nucleotides agree with TRBD1. The length of the CDR3 is 15 residues. The junction had 12 bases not matched to a gene; V was cut back by 5 bases and J by 9 bases. Per germline, CDR1 LNHDA and CDR2 SQIVND (reference sequence). In DNA form, the CDR3 reads TGTGCCAGTAGTCAGGACAGGGTTGGGGTGAGTGAGCAGTTCTTC. Its protein is CASSQDRVGVSEQFF.

The chain uses TRBV28 and TRBJ2-1, with 7 nucleotides matching TRBD2. The junction had 12 bases not matched to a gene; V was cut back by 5 bases and J by 5 bases. Per germline, CDR1 MDHEN and CDR2 SYDVKM. The CDR3 is 16 amino acids. The CDR3 DNA is TGTGCCAGCAGTGTGGGTGGGAGGGCCGGGGACAATGAGCAGTTCTTC. It encodes CASSVGGRAGDNEQFF.

The chain recombines TRBV5-4 with TRBJ2-1; D possibly corresponds to TRBD2 (5 bases). In germline, CDR1 is SGHNT, CDR2 YYREEE (reference sequence). This CDR3 has 14 amino acids. V was pared by 0 bases and J by 4 bases, with 8 bases between. The CDR3 DNA reads TGTGCCAGCAGCTTGGATTCGGGATACAATGAGCAGTTCTTC. Encoded protein: CASSLDSGYNEQFF.

V gene TRBV5-1 combines with J gene TRBJ2-1; 9 nucleotides match TRBD2. Germline assignment: CDR1 SGHRS and CDR2 YFSETQ. V dropped 5 bases and J dropped 12; count of bases not matched to a gene: 12. The CDR3 covers 14 residues. CDR3 in DNA: TGCGCCAGCAGGCGGGAGGGTCAGATCGGCACGCAGTTCTTC. It encodes CASRREGQIGTQFF. Full variable domain (remainder filled in from reference TRBV5-1 and TRBJ2-1): KAGVTQTPRYLIKTRGQQVTLSCSPISGHRSVSWYQQTPGQGLQFLFEYFSETQRNKGNFPGRFSGRQFSNSRSEMNVSTLELGDSALYLCASRREGQIGTQFFGPGTRLTVL.

The rearrangement joins TRBV23-1 to TRBJ2-7; 7 nucleotides align to TRBD1. TRBV23-1 is assigned to the ORF class and has an uncertain function. The CDR3 contains 13 residues. The ends lost 3 bases at V and 5 bases at J; junction bases unmatched: 4. The CDR3 loop reads CASSHRTGHEQYF. The DNA for the CDR3 is TGCGCCAGCAGTCACAGGACAGGCCACGAGCAGTACTTC.

The chain joins TRBV7-2 to TRBJ1-4; D perhaps matches TRBD1 (6 bases). CDR1 is SGHTA, CDR2 FQGNSA, per germline. V was cut by 6 bases and J by 2 bases, with 13 bases left in between. The CDR3 totals 15 residues. The DNA for the CDR3 is TGTGCCAGCAGGTCTTATGGGGGCACTAATGAAAAACTGTTTTTT. Amino acid sequence: CASRSYGGTNEKLFF.

The CDR3 loop reads CASSGGQVIIQPQHF. CDR3 DNA: TGTGCCAGCAGTGGGGGACAGGTCATAATCCAGCCCCAGCATTTT. The J gene is TRBJ1-5, the V gene TRBV2; 8 bases are a match to TRBD1. After removal of 4 bases from V and 7 bases from J, the junction contained 9 bases not matched to a gene. The CDR3 length is 15 residues. Germline V gene lookup returns CDR1 SNHLY and CDR2 FYNNEI.

The rearrangement uses TRBV5-1 and TRBJ1-4; D is ambiguous. Trimming stripped 3 bases from V and 8 bases from J, with 8 bases between. The V gene's germline CDR1 is SGHRS and CDR2 YFSETQ. The CDR3 has 12 residues. The CDR3 reads CASSYDLEKLFF. The CDR3 bases are TGCGCCAGCAGCTACGACTTGGAAAAACTGTTTTTT.

For this clone: One junction end disagrees with the germline gene, perhaps due to a read error. DNA for the CDR3: TGCGCCAGCAGTTTGGGGAGCGGGAGGCATAATTCACCCCTCCACTTT. Translating it yields CASSLGSGRHNSPLHF. The J gene is TRBJ1-6, the V gene TRBV5-1; D is ambiguous. This CDR3 region has 16 residues. Germline CDR1 SGHRS, CDR2 YFSETQ.